This TCR beta chain is from a study of blood T cell repertoires in COVID-19 (dated by TCRdb to the early 2020s). Turning to the overall study: The collaborator samples originated in the United States, Italy and Spain and spanned the acute and convalescent phases of COVID-19. The material from the prospective study consisted of cDNA or gDNA derived from T cells, B-cell-depleted T cells, or PBMCs. Subjects who had been exposed to COVID-19, were actively infected with it, or had recovered from it provided the deeply sampled blood TCRbeta repertoires that made up the dataset. A freely available public database, intended as a resource for researchers studying the immune response to SARS-CoV-2, is where the repertoires were released. The samples were drawn from two sources: the first 160 participants of the ongoing ImmuneRACE study, and some 1,300 subjects contributed by 6 global collaborators. Nearly every sample came with metadata listing a de-identified subject ID, COVID-19 status, age in years and sex. Where HLA class I and class II types were available, the types were taken from metadata supplied by the sample provider, not from assay-based typing. Results and caveats for the whole study, not just this receptor: Clinical and demographic metadata were provided uncurated, with the amount varying by source and participant.

Whole blood was collected in K2EDTA tubes by collaborating institutions according to the institutions' own protocols. For TCRbeta analysis, collaborator samples were shipped as frozen whole blood, as isolated PBMCs, or as DNA extracted from either sample type. Comments on this clone: The antigen this receptor binds is unknown. No base qualities exist here, and no much larger clone lies one base off it.

The CDR3 covers 16 residues, taking in both the cysteine and the phenylalanine. Only CDR3 DNA is held: 48 bases, read in frame from base 1. Trimming removed 4 bases from V and 0 bases from J, leaving 15 bases between the germline ends. The germline V gene provides CDR1 MNHEY and CDR2 SVGAGI. The immunoSEQ Assay, a bias-controlled multiplex PCR, was used to amplify TCRbeta CDR3 regions from genomic DNA. In the original analysis: Nucleated cell counts per sample were estimated from amplification of reference gene primers within the assay. To quantify the absolute abundance of each unique TCRbeta CDR3 rearrangement, sequence reads were collapsed and filtered. Productive Simpson clonality was computed per sample as the square root of Simpson's diversity index over productive rearrangements. The table was pulled from immuneACCESS by TCRdb, which kept in-frame rearrangements only. Such tables lose some clones; where checked, under half of the loss comes from unresolved V genes, and the rest has no known cause. Clone size and the V and J calls come from that table; the DNA yielded D and trimming. The sample table lists about 78,000 clones, about 89% of them with a count of one. The ten biggest clones cover 1.9% of the sample.

The chain joins TRBV6-5 to TRBJ2-5, with TRBD2 as a weak D call on 5 bases. The TCR comes from a woman aged 60-70 years with acute or convalescent COVID-19. Input material: peripheral blood. The nucleotide sequence reads as follows: TGTGCCAGCAGTTCCCTCCGGGGTGCGAACCAAGAGACCCAGTACTTC. The encoded protein is CASSSLRGANQETQYF.